This T cell receptor (beta chain) was observed in a study of T cells in Graves' hyperthyroidism and ophthalmopathy. Broader study findings: Blood also held most thyroid clonotypes expanded beyond 0.001.

What was amplified from RNA transcripts were TCR beta CDR3 regions. A first-round RT-PCR of the TCR CDR3 used the HTBI primer set. TCRdb itself ran the multiplex PCR reads through MiXCR, one entry per CDR3 protein. The sample carries roughly 300,000 distinct CDR3 sequences, around 20% recorded once. Researchers barred patients who had uncontrolled infection, other autoimmune disease, pregnancy or lactation. Orbital computed tomography, thyroid ultrasound, serum thyroxine and TRAb, and clinical symptoms together informed the diagnoses. This clonotype occurred many times. Its specificity is not known. Germline assignment: CDR1 SGHAT and CDR2 FQNNGV. CDR3 size: 14 residues. With 2 bases removed from V and 3 bases from J, the gap between germline ends came to 10 bases.

The chain links TRBV11-2 to TRBJ1-1; possibly TRBD1 for D (6 bases). This clonotype was sampled from a woman between 45 and 65 years old with Graves' hyperthyroidism. Sequencing used blood. The CDR3 nucleotides read TGTGCCAGCAGCTTAACAGGGATCTACACTGAAGCTTTCTTT. This codes for CASSLTGIYTEAFF.